This is a list of T cell receptor beta chains from one sample in a study of CD8+ T cells in alopecia areata. Only in-frame clones appear in the TCRdb table, and some are missing; sequencing was by immunoSEQ multiplex PCR. The sample carries 90,000 to 120,000 clones, under 60% recorded once. The sequencing sample was made of NKG2D-low CD8+ T cells sorted from blood. Source of these receptors: a human donor with alopecia areata. Each CDR3 is given with its conserved first and last residue. D genes are given only for firm matches. Size values are once, few and many counts, or a class for expanded clones, and some rows have none.

v_gene: TRBV28; abundance: few; d_gene: TRBD1; j_gene: TRBJ2-2; CDR3aa: CASSLGTVHTGELFF; CDR3nt: TGTGCCAGCAGTCTCGGGACAGTGCACACCGGGGAGCTGTTTTTT
v_gene: TRBV27; abundance: .; d_gene: .; j_gene: TRBJ2-7; CDR3aa: CASSVSEYYEQYF; CDR3nt: TGTGCCAGCAGTGTCTCGGAATACTACGAGCAGTACTTC
v_gene: TRBV5-6; abundance: few; d_gene: .; j_gene: TRBJ2-2; CDR3aa: CASSLVSWGELFF; CDR3nt: TGTGCCAGCAGCCTCGTGAGCTGGGGGGAGCTGTTTTTT
v_gene: TRBV9; abundance: .; d_gene: .; j_gene: TRBJ2-1; CDR3aa: CASSASMGAGNEQFF; CDR3nt: TGTGCCAGCAGCGCCTCGATGGGGGCAGGGAATGAGCAGTTCTTC
v_gene: TRBV5-6; abundance: .; d_gene: TRBD2; j_gene: TRBJ2-7; CDR3aa: CASSLDLAGAPGEQYF; CDR3nt: TGTGCCAGCAGCTTGGATCTAGCGGGTGCTCCAGGCGAGCAGTACTTC
v_gene: TRBV28; abundance: .; d_gene: TRBD1; j_gene: TRBJ1-2; CDR3aa: CASSRDSVPYGYTF; CDR3nt: TGTGCCAGCAGTCGGGACAGTGTACCTTATGGCTACACCTTC
v_gene: TRBV7-9; abundance: few; d_gene: TRBD1; j_gene: TRBJ2-7; CDR3aa: CASSGQGSYEQYF; CDR3nt: TGTGCCAGCAGCGGACAGGGCTCCTACGAGCAGTACTTC
v_gene: TRBV14; abundance: .; d_gene: .; j_gene: TRBJ2-7; CDR3aa: CASSQDFRRQSGEQYF; CDR3nt: TGTGCCAGCAGCCAAGATTTTCGACGTCAATCGGGAGAGCAGTACTTC
v_gene: TRBV5-1; abundance: .; d_gene: TRBD2; j_gene: TRBJ2-2; CDR3aa: CASSAGTSGTGELFF; CDR3nt: TGCGCCAGCAGCGCCGGGACTAGTGGTACCGGGGAGCTGTTTTTT
v_gene: TRBV5-6; abundance: once; d_gene: .; j_gene: TRBJ1-1; CDR3aa: CASSLYGTEAFF; CDR3nt: TGTGCCAGCAGCTTGTACGGCACTGAAGCTTTCTTT
v_gene: TRBV6-1; abundance: few; d_gene: .; j_gene: TRBJ2-7; CDR3aa: CASSESGSYEQYF; CDR3nt: TGTGCCAGCAGTGAATCGGGATCCTACGAGCAGTACTTC
v_gene: TRBV7-9; abundance: once; d_gene: .; j_gene: TRBJ1-1; CDR3aa: CASSLVLTEAFF; CDR3nt: TGTGCCAGCAGCTTAGTTCTCACTGAAGCTTTCTTT
v_gene: TRBV27; abundance: .; d_gene: .; j_gene: TRBJ2-2; CDR3aa: CASRGGFTGELFF; CDR3nt: TGTGCCAGCAGGGGGGGATTCACCGGGGAGCTGTTTTTT
v_gene: TRBV9; abundance: few; d_gene: .; j_gene: TRBJ2-1; CDR3aa: CASSGNEQFF; CDR3nt: TGTGCCAGCAGCGGAAATGAGCAGTTCTTC
v_gene: TRBV20-1; abundance: .; d_gene: .; j_gene: TRBJ2-7; CDR3aa: CSAHMGEQYF; CDR3nt: TGCAGTGCCCATATGGGGGAGCAGTACTTC
v_gene: TRBV7-9; abundance: .; d_gene: .; j_gene: TRBJ2-2; CDR3aa: CATPGTPGELFF; CDR3nt: TGTGCCACCCCCGGGACGCCCGGGGAGCTGTTTTTT
v_gene: TRBV27; abundance: .; d_gene: .; j_gene: TRBJ1-1; CDR3aa: CASSLYVNTEAFF; CDR3nt: TGTGCCAGCAGTTTATATGTAAACACTGAAGCTTTCTTT
v_gene: TRBV7-9; abundance: .; d_gene: TRBD1; j_gene: TRBJ2-1; CDR3aa: CASSPTGATSSYNEQFF; CDR3nt: TGTGCCAGCAGCCCGACAGGGGCGACGAGCTCCTACAATGAGCAGTTCTTC
v_gene: TRBV4-1; abundance: few; d_gene: .; j_gene: TRBJ1-3; CDR3aa: CASSQGNTIYF; CDR3nt: TGCGCCAGCAGCCAAGGAAACACCATATATTTT
v_gene: TRBV20-1; abundance: .; d_gene: .; j_gene: TRBJ2-1; CDR3aa: CSAITNEQFF; CDR3nt: TGCAGTGCTATAACCAATGAGCAGTTCTTC
v_gene: TRBV25-1; abundance: .; d_gene: .; j_gene: TRBJ1-1; CDR3aa: CASSERSGRLGAFF; CDR3nt: TGTGCCAGCAGTGAGAGATCGGGACGGCTTGGAGCTTTCTTT
v_gene: TRBV2; abundance: few; d_gene: .; j_gene: TRBJ1-1; CDR3aa: CATLTGRNTEAFF; CDR3nt: TGTGCCACTCTGACAGGTCGGAACACTGAAGCTTTCTTT
v_gene: TRBV2; abundance: .; d_gene: .; j_gene: TRBJ2-7; CDR3aa: CASSESASRAYEQYF; CDR3nt: TGTGCCAGCAGTGAAAGCGCTAGTCGCGCCTACGAGCAGTACTTC
v_gene: TRBV6-1; abundance: .; d_gene: .; j_gene: TRBJ2-7; CDR3aa: CASSAETGSLGYEQYF; CDR3nt: TGTGCCAGCAGTGCAGAAACCGGGAGTTTAGGCTACGAGCAGTACTTC
v_gene: TRBV5-6; abundance: once; d_gene: TRBD2; j_gene: TRBJ2-1; CDR3aa: CASSFSISGMDEQFF; CDR3nt: TGTGCCAGCAGCTTCTCAATTAGCGGGATGGATGAGCAGTTCTTC
v_gene: TRBV29-1; abundance: .; d_gene: .; j_gene: TRBJ2-3; CDR3aa: CSVDRGDSIDTQYF; CDR3nt: TGCAGCGTTGACAGGGGGGACAGCATAGATACGCAGTATTTT
v_gene: TRBV2; abundance: .; d_gene: .; j_gene: TRBJ2-3; CDR3aa: CASSESFGSTDTQYF; CDR3nt: TGTGCCAGCAGTGAATCGTTCGGGAGCACAGATACGCAGTATTTT
v_gene: TRBV2; abundance: .; d_gene: .; j_gene: TRBJ2-7; CDR3aa: CASSEWTASYEQYF; CDR3nt: TGTGCCAGCAGTGAGTGGACGGCCTCCTACGAGCAGTACTTC
v_gene: TRBV7-9; abundance: few; d_gene: TRBD2; j_gene: TRBJ2-2; CDR3aa: CASSFPRDYNTGELFF; CDR3nt: TGTGCCAGCAGCTTCCCCCGGGACTACAACACCGGGGAGCTGTTTTTT
v_gene: TRBV7-8; abundance: .; d_gene: .; j_gene: TRBJ1-1; CDR3aa: CASSPENRATEAFF; CDR3nt: TGTGCCAGCAGCCCAGAAAACAGGGCCACTGAAGCTTTCTTT
v_gene: TRBV20-1; abundance: .; d_gene: .; j_gene: TRBJ2-7; CDR3aa: CSASFSVEQYF; CDR3nt: TGCAGTGCGAGCTTCTCGGTCGAGCAGTACTTC
v_gene: TRBV6-1; abundance: .; d_gene: TRBD1; j_gene: TRBJ2-7; CDR3aa: CASSEAGTGGYEQYF; CDR3nt: TGTGCCAGCAGTGAAGCGGGGACAGGGGGCTACGAGCAGTACTTC
v_gene: TRBV28; abundance: few; d_gene: .; j_gene: TRBJ2-3; CDR3aa: CASSQHDRLESDTQYF; CDR3nt: TGTGCCAGCAGTCAACACGACAGGTTGGAGTCAGATACGCAGTATTTT
v_gene: TRBV28; abundance: few; d_gene: .; j_gene: TRBJ2-3; CDR3aa: CASSLSYSAGTHIQDTQYF; CDR3nt: TGTGCCAGCAGTTTAAGCTACTCCGCCGGGACACATATACAAGATACGCAGTATTTT
v_gene: TRBV27; abundance: .; d_gene: .; j_gene: TRBJ2-1; CDR3aa: CASTPSGGGYNEQFF; CDR3nt: TGTGCCAGCACCCCATCCGGGGGCGGATACAATGAGCAGTTCTTC
v_gene: TRBV2; abundance: few; d_gene: .; j_gene: TRBJ1-2; CDR3aa: CASSDGQAARYGYTF; CDR3nt: TGTGCCAGCAGTGATGGCCAGGCCGCCCGCTATGGCTACACCTTC
v_gene: TRBV7-9; abundance: few; d_gene: .; j_gene: TRBJ2-3; CDR3aa: CASSPLRVGDTQYF; CDR3nt: TGTGCCAGCAGCCCCCTACGGGTCGGAGATACGCAGTATTTT
v_gene: TRBV19; abundance: many; d_gene: .; j_gene: TRBJ2-1; CDR3aa: CASSITEEQFF; CDR3nt: TGTGCCAGTAGTATTACTGAAGAGCAGTTCTTC
v_gene: TRBV29-1; abundance: .; d_gene: TRBD1; j_gene: TRBJ2-3; CDR3aa: CSVGGTGGPDTQYF; CDR3nt: TGCAGCGTGGGTGGGACAGGGGGGCCAGATACGCAGTATTTT
v_gene: TRBV12-5; abundance: .; d_gene: .; j_gene: TRBJ2-2; CDR3aa: CASGLVRGQAGELFF; CDR3nt: TGTGCTAGTGGTTTGGTTCGAGGGCAAGCCGGGGAGCTGTTTTTT
v_gene: TRBV27; abundance: .; d_gene: .; j_gene: TRBJ2-3; CDR3aa: CASRKMADTQYF; CDR3nt: TGTGCCAGCAGGAAGATGGCAGATACGCAGTATTTT
v_gene: TRBV30; abundance: once; d_gene: .; j_gene: TRBJ1-1; CDR3aa: CAWSEVTDGAFF; CDR3nt: TGTGCCTGGAGTGAAGTCACCGATGGAGCTTTCTTT
v_gene: TRBV9; abundance: .; d_gene: TRBD2; j_gene: TRBJ2-1; CDR3aa: CASSGTSGYNEQFF; CDR3nt: TGTGCCAGCAGCGGGACTAGCGGATACAATGAGCAGTTCTTC
v_gene: TRBV13; abundance: .; d_gene: .; j_gene: TRBJ2-1; CDR3aa: CASRQSNEQFF; CDR3nt: TGTGCCAGTCGACAGAGCAATGAGCAGTTCTTC
v_gene: TRBV10-2; abundance: .; d_gene: .; j_gene: TRBJ2-7; CDR3aa: CASSEWFSGSYEQYF; CDR3nt: TGCGCCAGCAGTGAGTGGTTTAGCGGCTCCTACGAGCAGTACTTC
v_gene: TRBV30; abundance: .; d_gene: .; j_gene: TRBJ1-5; CDR3aa: CAWSYLTGFGQPQHF; CDR3nt: TGTGCCTGGAGTTACCTGACAGGCTTTGGTCAGCCCCAGCATTTT
v_gene: TRBV9; abundance: .; d_gene: TRBD1; j_gene: TRBJ2-1; CDR3aa: CASSASGTAIGEQFF; CDR3nt: TGTGCCAGCAGCGCCTCCGGGACAGCAATTGGTGAGCAGTTCTTC
v_gene: TRBV9; abundance: .; d_gene: TRBD1; j_gene: TRBJ2-3; CDR3aa: CASSTGVVDTQYF; CDR3nt: TGTGCCAGCTCCACAGGGGTGGTGGATACGCAGTATTTT
v_gene: TRBV4-2; abundance: .; d_gene: TRBD1; j_gene: TRBJ1-2; CDR3aa: CASSQAETGDGYGYTF; CDR3nt: TGTGCCAGCAGCCAAGCCGAGACAGGGGACGGCTATGGCTACACCTTC
v_gene: TRBV7-8; abundance: .; d_gene: .; j_gene: TRBJ1-2; CDR3aa: CASSPHRNYGYTF; CDR3nt: TGTGCCAGCAGCCCCCATAGGAACTATGGCTACACCTTC
v_gene: TRBV7-8; abundance: .; d_gene: TRBD2; j_gene: TRBJ2-1; CDR3aa: CASSPSGRPPYNEQFF; CDR3nt: TGTGCCAGCAGCCCTAGCGGGAGACCCCCCTACAATGAGCAGTTCTTC
v_gene: TRBV4-1; abundance: .; d_gene: TRBD2; j_gene: TRBJ2-7; CDR3aa: CASSPLGRGSSYEQYF; CDR3nt: TGCGCCAGCAGCCCCCTAGGGCGGGGGAGCTCCTACGAGCAGTACTTC
v_gene: TRBV7-3; abundance: .; d_gene: TRBD2; j_gene: TRBJ2-7; CDR3aa: CASSLNRGSEQYF; CDR3nt: TGTGCCAGCAGCTTAAACCGCGGGAGCGAGCAGTACTTC